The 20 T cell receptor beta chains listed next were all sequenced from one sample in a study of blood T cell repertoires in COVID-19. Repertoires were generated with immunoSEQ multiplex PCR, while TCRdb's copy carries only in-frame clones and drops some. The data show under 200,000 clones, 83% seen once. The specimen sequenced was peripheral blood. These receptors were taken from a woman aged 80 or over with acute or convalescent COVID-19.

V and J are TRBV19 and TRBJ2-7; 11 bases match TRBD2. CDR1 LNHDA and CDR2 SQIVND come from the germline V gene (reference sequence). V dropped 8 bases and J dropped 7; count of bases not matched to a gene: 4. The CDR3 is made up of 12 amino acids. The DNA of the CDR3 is TGTGCCAGTGCCCGACTAGCGGGGGAGCAGTACTTC. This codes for CASARLAGEQYF. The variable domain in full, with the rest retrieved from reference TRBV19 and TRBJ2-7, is DGGITQSPKYLFRKEGQNVTLSCEQNLNHDAMYWYRQDPGQGLRLIYYSQIVNDFQKGDIAEGYSVSREKKESFPLTVTSAQKNPTAFYLCASARLAGEQYFGPGTRLTVT.

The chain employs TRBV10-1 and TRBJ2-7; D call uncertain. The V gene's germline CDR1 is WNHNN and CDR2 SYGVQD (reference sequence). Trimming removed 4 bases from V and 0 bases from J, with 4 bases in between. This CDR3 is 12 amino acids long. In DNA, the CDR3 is TGCGCCAGCAGTGCACACTCCTACGAGCAGTACTTC. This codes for CASSAHSYEQYF.

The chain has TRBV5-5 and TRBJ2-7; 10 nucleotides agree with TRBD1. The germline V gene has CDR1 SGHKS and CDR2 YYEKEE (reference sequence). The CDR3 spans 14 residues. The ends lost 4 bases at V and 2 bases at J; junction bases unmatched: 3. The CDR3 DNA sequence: TGTGCCAGCAGCGCGGGACAGGGGACCTACGAGCAGTACTTC. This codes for CASSAGQGTYEQYF.

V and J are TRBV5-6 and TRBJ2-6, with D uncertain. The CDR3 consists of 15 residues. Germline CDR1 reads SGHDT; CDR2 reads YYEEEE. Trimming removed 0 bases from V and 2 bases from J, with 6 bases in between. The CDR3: CASSLGVTGANVLTF. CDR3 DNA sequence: TGTGCCAGCAGCTTGGGAGTAACTGGGGCCAACGTCCTGACTTTC.

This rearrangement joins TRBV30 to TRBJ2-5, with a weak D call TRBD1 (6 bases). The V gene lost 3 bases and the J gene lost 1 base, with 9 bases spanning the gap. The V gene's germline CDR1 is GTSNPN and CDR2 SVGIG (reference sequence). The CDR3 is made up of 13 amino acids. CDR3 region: CAWRGTPQETQYF. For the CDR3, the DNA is TGTGCCTGGAGAGGGACACCCCAAGAGACCCAGTACTTC.

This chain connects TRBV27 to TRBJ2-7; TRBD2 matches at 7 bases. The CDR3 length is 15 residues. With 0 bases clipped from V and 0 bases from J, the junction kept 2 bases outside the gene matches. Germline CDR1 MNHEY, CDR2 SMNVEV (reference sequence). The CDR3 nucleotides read TGTGCCAGCAGTTTATCCCTAGCGGTCTCCTACGAGCAGTACTTC. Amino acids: CASSLSLAVSYEQYF.

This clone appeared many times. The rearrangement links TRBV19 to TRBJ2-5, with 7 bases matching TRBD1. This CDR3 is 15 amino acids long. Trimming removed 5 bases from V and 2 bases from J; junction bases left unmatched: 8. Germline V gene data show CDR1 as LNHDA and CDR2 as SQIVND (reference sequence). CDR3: CASSWTGSLQETQYF. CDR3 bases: TGTGCCAGTAGTTGGACAGGTTCCTTACAAGAGACCCAGTACTTC.

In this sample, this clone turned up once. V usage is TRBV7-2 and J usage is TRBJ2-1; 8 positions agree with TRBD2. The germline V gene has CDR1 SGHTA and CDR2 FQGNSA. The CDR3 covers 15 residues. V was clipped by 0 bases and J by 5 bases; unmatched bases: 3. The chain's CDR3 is CASSLAAGANNEQFF. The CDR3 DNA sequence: TGTGCCAGCAGCTTAGCAGCGGGGGCGAACAATGAGCAGTTCTTC.

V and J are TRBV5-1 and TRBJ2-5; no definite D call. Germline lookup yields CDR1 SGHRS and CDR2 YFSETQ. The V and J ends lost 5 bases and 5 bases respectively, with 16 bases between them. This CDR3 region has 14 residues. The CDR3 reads CASSYSDPRETQYF. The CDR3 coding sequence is TGCGCCAGCAGTTACAGTGATCCCAGGGAGACCCAGTACTTC.

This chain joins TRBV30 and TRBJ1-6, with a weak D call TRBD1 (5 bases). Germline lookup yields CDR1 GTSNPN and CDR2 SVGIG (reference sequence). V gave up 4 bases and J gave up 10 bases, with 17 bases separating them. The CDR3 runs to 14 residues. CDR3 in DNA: TGTGCCTGGAAGTATGTGGGGGGTAGCTCACCCCTCCACTTT. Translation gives CAWKYVGGSSPLHF.

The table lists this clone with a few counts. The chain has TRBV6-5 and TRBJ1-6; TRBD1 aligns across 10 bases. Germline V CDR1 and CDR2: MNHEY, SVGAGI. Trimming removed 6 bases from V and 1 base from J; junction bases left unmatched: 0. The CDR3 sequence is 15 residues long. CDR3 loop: CASRGQGSYNSPLHF. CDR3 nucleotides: TGTGCCAGCAGGGGACAGGGGTCCTATAATTCACCCCTCCACTTT.

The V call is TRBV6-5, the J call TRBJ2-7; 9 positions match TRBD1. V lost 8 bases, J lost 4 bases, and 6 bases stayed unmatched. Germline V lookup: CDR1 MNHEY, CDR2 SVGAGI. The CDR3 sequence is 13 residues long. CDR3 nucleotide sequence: TGTGCCAGCGGGACAGGGAGTCGATACGAGCAGTACTTC. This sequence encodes CASGTGSRYEQYF.

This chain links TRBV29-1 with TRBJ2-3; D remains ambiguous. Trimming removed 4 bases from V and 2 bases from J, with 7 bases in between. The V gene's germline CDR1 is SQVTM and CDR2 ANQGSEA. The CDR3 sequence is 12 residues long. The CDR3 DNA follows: TGCAGCGTTGCCGACAACACAGATACGCAGTATTTT. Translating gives CSVADNTDTQYF.

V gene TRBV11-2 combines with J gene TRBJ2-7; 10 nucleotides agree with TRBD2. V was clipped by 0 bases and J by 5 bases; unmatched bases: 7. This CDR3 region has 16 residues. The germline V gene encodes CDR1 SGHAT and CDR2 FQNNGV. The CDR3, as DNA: TGTGCCAGCAGCTTAGATTCGCCGGGACTAGCGAACGAGCAGTACTTC. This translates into CASSLDSPGLANEQYF.

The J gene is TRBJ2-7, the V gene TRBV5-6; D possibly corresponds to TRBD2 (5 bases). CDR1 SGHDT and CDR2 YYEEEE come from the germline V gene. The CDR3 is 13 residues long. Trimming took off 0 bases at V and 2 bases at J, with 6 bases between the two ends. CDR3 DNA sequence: TGTGCCAGCAGCTTGGTCGGGACCTACGAGCAGTACTTC. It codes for CASSLVGTYEQYF.

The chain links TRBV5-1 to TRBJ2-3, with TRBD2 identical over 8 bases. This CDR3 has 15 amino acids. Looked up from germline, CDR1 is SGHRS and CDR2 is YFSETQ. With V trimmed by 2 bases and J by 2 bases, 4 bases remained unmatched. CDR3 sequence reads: CASSLTSGVTDTQYF. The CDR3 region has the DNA TGCGCCAGCAGCTTAACTAGCGGCGTCACAGATACGCAGTATTTT.

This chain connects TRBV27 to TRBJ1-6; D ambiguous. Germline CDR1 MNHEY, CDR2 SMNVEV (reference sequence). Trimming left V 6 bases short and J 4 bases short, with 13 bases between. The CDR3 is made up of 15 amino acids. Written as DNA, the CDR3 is TGTGCCAGCAGCCTCGGGGAGGCTTATAATTCACCCCTCCACTTT. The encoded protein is CASSLGEAYNSPLHF.

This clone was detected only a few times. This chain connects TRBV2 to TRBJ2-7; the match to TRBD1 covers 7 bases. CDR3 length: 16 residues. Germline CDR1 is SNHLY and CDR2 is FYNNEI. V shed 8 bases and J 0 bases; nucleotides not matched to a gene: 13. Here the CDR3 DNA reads TGTGCCAGCCAATTGTCCGGGACAGAAAGCTCCTACGAGCAGTACTTC. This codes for CASQLSGTESSYEQYF. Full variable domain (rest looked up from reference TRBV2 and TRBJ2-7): EPEVTQTPSHQVTQMGQEVILRCVPISNHLYFYWYRQILGQKVEFLVSFYNNEISEKSEIFDDQFSVERPDGSNFTLKIRSTKLEDSAMYFCASQLSGTESSYEQYFGPGTRLTVT.

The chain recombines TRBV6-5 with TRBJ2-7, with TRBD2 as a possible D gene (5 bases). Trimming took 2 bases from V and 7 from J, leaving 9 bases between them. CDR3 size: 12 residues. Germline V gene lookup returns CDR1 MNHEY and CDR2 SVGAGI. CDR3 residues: CASSYPRGEQYF. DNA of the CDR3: TGTGCCAGCAGTTACCCTCGAGGGGAGCAGTACTTC.

The CDR3 region has the DNA TGTGCCAGTAGGAAAGCGGGGGACCAGTACACAGATACGCAGTATTTT. It is translated as CASRKAGDQYTDTQYF. The rearrangement joins TRBV19 to TRBJ2-3, with 8 bases fitting TRBD2. Germline V gives CDR1 LNHDA, CDR2 SQIVND (reference sequence). The CDR3 extends over 16 amino acids. V trimming: 6 bases; J trimming: 2 bases; junction bases outside the gene matches: 10.